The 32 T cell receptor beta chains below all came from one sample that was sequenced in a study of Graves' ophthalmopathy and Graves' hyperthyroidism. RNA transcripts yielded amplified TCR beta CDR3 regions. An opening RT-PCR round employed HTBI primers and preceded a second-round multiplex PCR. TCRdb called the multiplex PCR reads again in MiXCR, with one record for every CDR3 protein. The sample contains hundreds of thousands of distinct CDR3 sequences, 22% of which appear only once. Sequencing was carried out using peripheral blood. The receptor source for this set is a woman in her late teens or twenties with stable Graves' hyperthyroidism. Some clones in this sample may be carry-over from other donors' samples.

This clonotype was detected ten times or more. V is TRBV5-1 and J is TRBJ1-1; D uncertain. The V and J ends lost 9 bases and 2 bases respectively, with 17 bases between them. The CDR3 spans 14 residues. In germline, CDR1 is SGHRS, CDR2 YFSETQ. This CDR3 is CATAQGRLNTEAFF. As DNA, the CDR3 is TGCGCCACAGCGCAAGGACGGTTAAACACTGAAGCTTTCTTT.

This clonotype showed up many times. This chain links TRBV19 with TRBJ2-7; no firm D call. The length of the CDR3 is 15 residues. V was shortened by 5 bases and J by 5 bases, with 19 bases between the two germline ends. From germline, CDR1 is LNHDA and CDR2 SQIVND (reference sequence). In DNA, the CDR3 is TGTGCCAGTAGTCATCGGCTAGGAATGGGAAACGAGCAGTACTTC. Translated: CASSHRLGMGNEQYF. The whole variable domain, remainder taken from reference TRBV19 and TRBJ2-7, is DGGITQSPKYLFRKEGQNVTLSCEQNLNHDAMYWYRQDPGQGLRLIYYSQIVNDFQKGDIAEGYSVSREKKESFPLTVTSAQKNPTAFYLCASSHRLGMGNEQYFGPGTRLTVT.

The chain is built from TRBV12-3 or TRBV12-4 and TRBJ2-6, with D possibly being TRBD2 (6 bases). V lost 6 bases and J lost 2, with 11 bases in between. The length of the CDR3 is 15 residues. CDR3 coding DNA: TGTGCCAGCAGCCCTTGGGGGGCTGGGGCCAACGTCCTGACTTTC. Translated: CASSPWGAGANVLTF.

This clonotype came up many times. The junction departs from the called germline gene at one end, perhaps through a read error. The CDR3: CASSYEKTTGRIRYERYF. DNA of the CDR3: TGTGCCAGCAGTTACGAAAAAACAACGGGGAGGATCCGCTACGAGCGGTACTTC. The chain uses TRBV6-2 or TRBV6-3 and TRBJ2-7, with a possible D match to TRBD2 (6 bases). CDR3 size: 18 residues. Looked up from germline, CDR1 is MNHEY and CDR2 is SVGEGT.

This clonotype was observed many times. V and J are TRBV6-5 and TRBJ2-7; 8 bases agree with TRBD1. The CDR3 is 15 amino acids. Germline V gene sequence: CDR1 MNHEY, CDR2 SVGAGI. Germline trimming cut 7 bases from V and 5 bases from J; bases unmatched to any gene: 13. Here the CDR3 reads CASKSSRDRKDEQYF. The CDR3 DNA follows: TGTGCCAGCAAAAGTTCCCGGGACAGGAAGGACGAGCAGTACTTC.

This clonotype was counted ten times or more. CDR3 sequence (DNA): TGTGCCAGCAGTTACGGGACAGGGCTTGGAAACTATGGCTACACCTTC. Residues: CASSYGTGLGNYGYTF. The chain couples TRBV6-2 or TRBV6-3 to TRBJ1-2; 9 bases are a match to TRBD1. Germline CDR1 reads MNHEY; CDR2 reads SVGEGT. The CDR3 length is 16 residues. J was trimmed by 2 bases and V by 2 bases; bases with no gene match: 6.

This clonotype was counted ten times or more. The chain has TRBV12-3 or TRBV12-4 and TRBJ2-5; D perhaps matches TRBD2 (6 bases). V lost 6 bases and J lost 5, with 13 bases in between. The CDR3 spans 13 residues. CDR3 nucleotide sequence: TGTGCCAGCAGACGGGAGAACAGCGAGACCCAGTACTTC. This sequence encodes CASRRENSETQYF.

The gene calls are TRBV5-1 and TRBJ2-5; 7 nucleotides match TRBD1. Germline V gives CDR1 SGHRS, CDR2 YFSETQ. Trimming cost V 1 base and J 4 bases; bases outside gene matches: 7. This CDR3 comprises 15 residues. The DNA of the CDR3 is TGCGCCAGCAGCTTGCAGGGGGTCGGAGTAGAGACCCAGTACTTC. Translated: CASSLQGVGVETQYF.

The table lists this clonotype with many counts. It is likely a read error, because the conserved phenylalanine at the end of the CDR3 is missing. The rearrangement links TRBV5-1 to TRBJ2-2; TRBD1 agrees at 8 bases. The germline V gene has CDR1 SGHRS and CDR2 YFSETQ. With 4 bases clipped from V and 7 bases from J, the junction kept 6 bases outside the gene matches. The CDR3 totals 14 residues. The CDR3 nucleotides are TGCGCCAGCAGCCAAGGACAGGGACACGGGGAGCTGTTTCTT. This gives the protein CASSQGQGHGELFL.

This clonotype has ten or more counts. The CDR3 here is CSVVGGALNTEAFF. The DNA for the CDR3 is TGCAGCGTTGTAGGCGGGGCCCTGAACACTGAAGCTTTCTTT. The chain carries TRBV29-1 and TRBJ1-1; tentative D call: TRBD1 (5 bases). From germline, CDR1 is SQVTM and CDR2 ANQGSEA. V lost 4 bases, J lost 0 bases, and 12 bases lay in between. The CDR3 loop spans 14 amino acids.

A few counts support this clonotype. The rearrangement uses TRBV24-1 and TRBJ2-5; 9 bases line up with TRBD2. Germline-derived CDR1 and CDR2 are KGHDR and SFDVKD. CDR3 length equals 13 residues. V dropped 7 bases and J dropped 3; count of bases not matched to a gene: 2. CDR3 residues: CATSAGGEETQYF. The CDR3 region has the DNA TGTGCCACCAGCGCGGGAGGGGAAGAGACCCAGTACTTC.

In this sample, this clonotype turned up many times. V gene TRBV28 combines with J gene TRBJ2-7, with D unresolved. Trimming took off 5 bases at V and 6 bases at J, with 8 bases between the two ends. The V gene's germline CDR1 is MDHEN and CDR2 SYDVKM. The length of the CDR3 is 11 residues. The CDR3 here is CASSPPIEQYF. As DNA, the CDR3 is TGTGCCAGCAGTCCCCCCATCGAGCAGTACTTC.

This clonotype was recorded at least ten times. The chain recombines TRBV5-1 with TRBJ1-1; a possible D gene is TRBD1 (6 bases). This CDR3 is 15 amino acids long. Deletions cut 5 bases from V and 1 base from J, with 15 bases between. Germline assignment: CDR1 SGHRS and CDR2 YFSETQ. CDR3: CASRGDRPTNTEAFF. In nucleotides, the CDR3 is TGCGCCAGCAGAGGAGACAGGCCAACGAACACTGAAGCTTTCTTT.

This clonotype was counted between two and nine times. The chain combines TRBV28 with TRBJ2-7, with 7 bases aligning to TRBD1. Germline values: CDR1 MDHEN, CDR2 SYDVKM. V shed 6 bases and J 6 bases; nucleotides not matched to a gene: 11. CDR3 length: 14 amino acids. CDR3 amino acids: CASRSGTAIPEQYF. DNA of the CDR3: TGTGCCAGCAGGTCCGGGACAGCTATACCCGAGCAGTACTTC.

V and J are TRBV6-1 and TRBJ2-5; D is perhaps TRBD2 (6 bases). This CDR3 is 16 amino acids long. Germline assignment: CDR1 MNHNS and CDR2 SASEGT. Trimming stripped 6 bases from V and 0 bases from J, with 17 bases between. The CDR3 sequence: CASSRGSLRYQETQYF. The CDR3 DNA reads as TGTGCCAGCAGCCGGGGGAGCCTAAGGTACCAAGAGACCCAGTACTTC.

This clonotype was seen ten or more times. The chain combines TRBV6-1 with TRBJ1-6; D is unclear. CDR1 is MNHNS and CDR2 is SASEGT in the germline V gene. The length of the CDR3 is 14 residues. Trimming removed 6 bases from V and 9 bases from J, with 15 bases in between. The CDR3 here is CASRATGSGSPLHF. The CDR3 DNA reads TGTGCCAGCAGGGCAACGGGGTCTGGTTCACCCCTCCACTTT.

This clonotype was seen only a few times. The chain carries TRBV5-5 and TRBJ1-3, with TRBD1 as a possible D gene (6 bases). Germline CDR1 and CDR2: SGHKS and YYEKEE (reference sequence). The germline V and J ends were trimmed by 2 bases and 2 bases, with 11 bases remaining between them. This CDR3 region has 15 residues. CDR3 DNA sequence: TGTGCCAGCAGCTTTGCAGGGGCGGCTGGAAACACCATATATTTT. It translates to CASSFAGAAGNTIYF.

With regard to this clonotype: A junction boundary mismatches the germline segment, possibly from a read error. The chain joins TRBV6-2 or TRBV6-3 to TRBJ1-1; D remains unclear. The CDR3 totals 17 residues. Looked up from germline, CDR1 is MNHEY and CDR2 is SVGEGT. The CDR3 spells CASSYTLNLGMNTGAFF. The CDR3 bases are TGTGCCAGCAGTTACACTTTAAATCTGGGCATGAACACTGGAGCTTTCTTT.

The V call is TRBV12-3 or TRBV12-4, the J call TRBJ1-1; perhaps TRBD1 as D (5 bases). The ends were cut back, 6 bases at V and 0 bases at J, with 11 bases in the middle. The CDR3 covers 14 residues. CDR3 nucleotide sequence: TGTGCCAGCAGAGGCATACAGGTGAACACTGAAGCTTTCTTT. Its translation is CASRGIQVNTEAFF.

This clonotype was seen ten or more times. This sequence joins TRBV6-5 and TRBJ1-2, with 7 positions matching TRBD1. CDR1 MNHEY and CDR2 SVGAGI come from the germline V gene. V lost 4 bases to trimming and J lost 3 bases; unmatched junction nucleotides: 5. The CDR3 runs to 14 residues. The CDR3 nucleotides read TGTGCCAGCAGTTTCGACAGGGATTACTATGGCTACACCTTC. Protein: CASSFDRDYYGYTF.

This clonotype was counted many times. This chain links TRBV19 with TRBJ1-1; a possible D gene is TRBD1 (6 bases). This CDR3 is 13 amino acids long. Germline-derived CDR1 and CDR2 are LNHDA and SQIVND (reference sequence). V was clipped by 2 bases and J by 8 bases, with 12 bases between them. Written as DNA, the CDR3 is TGTGCCAGTAGTATATTCGGCAGGGGAGAAGCTTTCTTT. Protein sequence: CASSIFGRGEAFF.

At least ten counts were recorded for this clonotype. CDR3 amino acids: CSAVSGSLPYEQYF. Here the CDR3 DNA reads TGCAGTGCTGTAAGCGGGAGTCTCCCCTACGAGCAGTACTTC. The chain uses TRBV20-1 and TRBJ2-7, with 8 bases aligning to TRBD2. The CDR3 has 14 residues. The V and J ends lost 5 bases and 2 bases, in that order; junction bases with no gene match: 8. In germline, CDR1 is DFQATT, CDR2 SNEGSKA (reference sequence).

Here the CDR3 DNA reads TGTGCCAGCAGTGAAGCGCCTGTCTGGACAGGGGAGCTCTCCGAGCAGTACTTC. Translated, it gives CASSEAPVWTGELSEQYF. This chain joins TRBV6-1 and TRBJ2-7; 9 bases match TRBD1. CDR1 and CDR2 (germline): MNHNS, SASEGT. This CDR3 spans 18 amino acids. V gave up 0 bases and J gave up 6 bases; unmatched junction bases: 15.

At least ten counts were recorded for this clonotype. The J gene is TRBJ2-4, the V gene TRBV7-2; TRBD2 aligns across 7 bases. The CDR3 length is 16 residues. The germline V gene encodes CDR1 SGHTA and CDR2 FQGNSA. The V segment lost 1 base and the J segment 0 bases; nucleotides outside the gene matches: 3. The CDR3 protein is CASSLGGGIAKNIQYF. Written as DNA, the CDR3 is TGTGCCAGCAGCTTAGGGGGGGGTATAGCCAAAAACATTCAGTACTTC.

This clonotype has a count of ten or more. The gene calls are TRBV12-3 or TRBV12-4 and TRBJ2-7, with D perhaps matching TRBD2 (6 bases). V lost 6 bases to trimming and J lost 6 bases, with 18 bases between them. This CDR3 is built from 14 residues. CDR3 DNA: TGTGCCAGCAGGCGGGACTCTCGGGCTCCCGAGCAGTACTTC. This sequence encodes CASRRDSRAPEQYF.

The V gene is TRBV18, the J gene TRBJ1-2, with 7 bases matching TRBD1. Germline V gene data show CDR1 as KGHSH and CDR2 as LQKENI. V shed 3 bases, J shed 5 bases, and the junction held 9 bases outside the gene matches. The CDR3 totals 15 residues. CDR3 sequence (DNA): TGTGCCAGCTCACCGCCGACAGGGCCCTTGTATGGCTACACCTTC. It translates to CASSPPTGPLYGYTF.

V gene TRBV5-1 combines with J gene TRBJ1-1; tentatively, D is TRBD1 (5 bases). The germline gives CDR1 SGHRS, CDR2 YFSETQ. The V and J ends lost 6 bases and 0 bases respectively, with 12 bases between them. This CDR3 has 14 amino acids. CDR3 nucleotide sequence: TGCGCCAGCATGGGGCAGGGACTGAACACTGAAGCTTTCTTT. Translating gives CASMGQGLNTEAFF. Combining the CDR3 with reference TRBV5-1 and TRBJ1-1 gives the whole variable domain KAGVTQTPRYLIKTRGQQVTLSCSPISGHRSVSWYQQTPGQGLQFLFEYFSETQRNKGNFPGRFSGRQFSNSRSEMNVSTLELGDSALYLCASMGQGLNTEAFFGQGTRLTVV.

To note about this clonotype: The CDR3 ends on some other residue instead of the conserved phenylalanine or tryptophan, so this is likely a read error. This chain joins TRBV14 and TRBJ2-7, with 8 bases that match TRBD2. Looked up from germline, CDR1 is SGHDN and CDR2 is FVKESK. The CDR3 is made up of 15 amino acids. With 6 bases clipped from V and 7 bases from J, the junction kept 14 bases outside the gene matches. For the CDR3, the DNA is TGTGCCAGCAGTGAAGCCGGCGGGAGGTCGTATGAGCAGTACTAC. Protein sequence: CASSEAGGRSYEQYY.

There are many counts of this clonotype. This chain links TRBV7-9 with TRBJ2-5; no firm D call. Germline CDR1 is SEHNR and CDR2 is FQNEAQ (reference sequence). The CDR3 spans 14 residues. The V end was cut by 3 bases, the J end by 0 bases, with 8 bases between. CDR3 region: CASSFETNQETQYF. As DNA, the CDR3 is TGTGCCAGCAGCTTTGAGACAAACCAAGAGACCCAGTACTTC.

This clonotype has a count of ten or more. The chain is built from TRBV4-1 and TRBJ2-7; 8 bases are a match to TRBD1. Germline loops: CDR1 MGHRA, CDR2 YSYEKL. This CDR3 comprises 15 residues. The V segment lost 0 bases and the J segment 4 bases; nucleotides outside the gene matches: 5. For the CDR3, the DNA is TGCGCCAGCAGCCAAGAACCCGGGACAGGATACGAGCAGTACTTC. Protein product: CASSQEPGTGYEQYF.

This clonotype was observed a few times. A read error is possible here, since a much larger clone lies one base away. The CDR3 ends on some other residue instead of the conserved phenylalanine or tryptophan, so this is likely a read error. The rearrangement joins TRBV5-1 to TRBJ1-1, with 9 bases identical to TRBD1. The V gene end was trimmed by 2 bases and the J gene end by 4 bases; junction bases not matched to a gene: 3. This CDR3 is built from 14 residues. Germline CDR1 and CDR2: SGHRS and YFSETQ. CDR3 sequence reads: CASSLDRGVTEAFL. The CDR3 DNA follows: TGCGCCAGCAGCTTAGACAGGGGGGTCACTGAAGCTTTCCTT.

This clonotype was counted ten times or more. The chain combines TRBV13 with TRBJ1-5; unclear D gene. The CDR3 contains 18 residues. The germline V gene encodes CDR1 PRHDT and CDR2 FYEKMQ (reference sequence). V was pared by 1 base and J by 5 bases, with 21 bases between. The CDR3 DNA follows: TGTGCCAGCAGCTTAGAATCCCCGATGCCAGGAGACGATCAGCCCCAGCATTTT. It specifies CASSLESPMPGDDQPQHF.